These 5 T cell receptor beta chains were sequenced from one sample in a study of T-cell memory formation after mild COVID-19. TCRdb redid the calling of the 5' RACE reads with MiXCR, one entry per CDR3 protein. The sample consists of approximately 300,000 distinct CDR3 sequences, 7.5% to 9.5% of them appearing once. Sequencing was carried out using PBMCs or a T cell subset sorted from them (not recorded which). The receptors were gathered from a man younger than 35 who had mild COVID-19 (a few samples of this study predate the infection). Cell type and time point are not known.

This clonotype was detected only a few times. The rearrangement joins TRBV11-1 to TRBJ2-3; 7 positions match TRBD1. This CDR3 is 13 amino acids long. V dropped 5 bases and J dropped 10; count of bases not matched to a gene: 9. Germline V gene sequence: CDR1 SGHAT, CDR2 FQDESV (reference sequence). The DNA for the CDR3 is TGTGCCAGCAGCCCACGACAGGGCCTGGCGCAGTATTTT. Amino acids: CASSPRQGLAQYF. The variable domain in full, with the rest retrieved from reference TRBV11-1 and TRBJ2-3, is EAEVAQSPRYKITEKSQAVAFWCDPISGHATLYWYRQILGQGPELLVQFQDESVVDDSQLPKDRFSAERLKGVDSTLKIQPAELGDSAMYLCASSPRQGLAQYFGPGTRLTVL.

This clonotype was counted a few times. The rearrangement joins TRBV5-1 to TRBJ1-2, with D tentatively TRBD1 (6 bases). The CDR3 spans 16 residues. The V and J ends lost 2 bases and 0 bases respectively, with 14 bases between them. Per the germline V gene, CDR1 is SGHRS and CDR2 is YFSETQ. The chain's CDR3 is CASSFNRDTANYGYTF. In DNA, the CDR3 is TGCGCCAGCAGCTTTAACCGGGACACAGCTAACTATGGCTACACCTTC.

This clonotype turned up a few times. This chain's CDR3 is CSVTTSRGRRELFF. CDR3 in DNA: TGCAGCGTTACGACCTCCAGGGGACGGAGGGAGCTGTTTTTT. V is TRBV29-1 and J is TRBJ2-2; D may be TRBD1 (6 bases). The CDR3 sequence is 14 residues long. CDR1 SQVTM and CDR2 ANQGSEA come from the germline V gene. The V and J ends lost 5 bases and 9 bases respectively, with 19 bases between them.

The table lists this clonotype with a few counts. This chain uses TRBV6-2 or TRBV6-3 with TRBJ2-7; no clear D. The CDR3 consists of 13 residues. V lost 2 bases and J lost 7, with 12 bases in between. CDR1 and CDR2 from the germline V gene are MNHEY and SVGEGT. The DNA of the CDR3 is TGTGCCAGCAGTTACGTGCGGTTTTGGGAGCAGTACGTC. This encodes CASSYVRFWEQYV.

The V call is TRBV6-5, the J call TRBJ1-3, with D tentatively TRBD1 (5 bases). The V gene's germline CDR1 is MNHEY and CDR2 SVGAGI. Trimming stripped 7 bases from V and 4 bases from J, with 17 bases between. The CDR3 loop spans 15 amino acids. The CDR3 DNA reads as TGTGCCAGCAAACCGGGGCTACAAACCGGAAACACCATATATTTT. Translating it yields CASKPGLQTGNTIYF.